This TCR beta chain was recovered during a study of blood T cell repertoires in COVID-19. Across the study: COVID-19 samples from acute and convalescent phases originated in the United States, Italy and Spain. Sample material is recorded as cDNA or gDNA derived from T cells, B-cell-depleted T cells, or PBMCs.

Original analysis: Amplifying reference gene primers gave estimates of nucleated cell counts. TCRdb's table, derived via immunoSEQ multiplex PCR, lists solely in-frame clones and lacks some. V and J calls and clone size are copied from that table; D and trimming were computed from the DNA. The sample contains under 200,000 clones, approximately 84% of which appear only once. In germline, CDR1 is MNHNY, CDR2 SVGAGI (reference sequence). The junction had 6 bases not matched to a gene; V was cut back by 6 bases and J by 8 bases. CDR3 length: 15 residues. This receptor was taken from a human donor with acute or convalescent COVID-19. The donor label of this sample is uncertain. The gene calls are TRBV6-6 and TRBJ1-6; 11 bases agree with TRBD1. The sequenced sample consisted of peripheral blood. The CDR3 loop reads CASRPPGQGDSPLHF. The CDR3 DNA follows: TGTGCCAGCAGGCCGCCGGGACAGGGGGATTCACCCCTCCACTTT.